The T cell receptor (beta chain) described here comes from a study of CD8+ T cells in alopecia areata. Study summary: Tofacitinib ran for 6 to 18 months before 6 months off drug. Study-wide findings and caveats: Relative to normal scalp, lesional scalp, especially alopecia totalis/universalis, showed higher clonality.

Following extraction, RNA underwent reverse transcription to cDNA, which served as the sequencing template. TCRdb's table, derived via immunoSEQ multiplex PCR, lists solely in-frame clones and lacks some. The sample lists some 180,000 clones, about 53% occurring once. V was clipped by 6 bases and J by 3 bases, with 15 bases between them. CDR1 SNHLY and CDR2 FYNNEI come from the germline V gene. This CDR3 has 14 residues. Indicated treatment: oral pan-JAK inhibitor, 5-10 mg twice daily. For this clone: Its specificity is unknown.

The sequencing used CD8+ T cells sorted from blood, collected at week 24, from a patient treated with tofacitinib. The source is a human donor with alopecia areata. The chain carries TRBV2 and TRBJ2-7; D is unclear. The CDR3 here is CASSATAADYEQYF. The CDR3 DNA is TGTGCCAGCAGCGCCACCGCGGCAGACTACGAGCAGTACTTC.